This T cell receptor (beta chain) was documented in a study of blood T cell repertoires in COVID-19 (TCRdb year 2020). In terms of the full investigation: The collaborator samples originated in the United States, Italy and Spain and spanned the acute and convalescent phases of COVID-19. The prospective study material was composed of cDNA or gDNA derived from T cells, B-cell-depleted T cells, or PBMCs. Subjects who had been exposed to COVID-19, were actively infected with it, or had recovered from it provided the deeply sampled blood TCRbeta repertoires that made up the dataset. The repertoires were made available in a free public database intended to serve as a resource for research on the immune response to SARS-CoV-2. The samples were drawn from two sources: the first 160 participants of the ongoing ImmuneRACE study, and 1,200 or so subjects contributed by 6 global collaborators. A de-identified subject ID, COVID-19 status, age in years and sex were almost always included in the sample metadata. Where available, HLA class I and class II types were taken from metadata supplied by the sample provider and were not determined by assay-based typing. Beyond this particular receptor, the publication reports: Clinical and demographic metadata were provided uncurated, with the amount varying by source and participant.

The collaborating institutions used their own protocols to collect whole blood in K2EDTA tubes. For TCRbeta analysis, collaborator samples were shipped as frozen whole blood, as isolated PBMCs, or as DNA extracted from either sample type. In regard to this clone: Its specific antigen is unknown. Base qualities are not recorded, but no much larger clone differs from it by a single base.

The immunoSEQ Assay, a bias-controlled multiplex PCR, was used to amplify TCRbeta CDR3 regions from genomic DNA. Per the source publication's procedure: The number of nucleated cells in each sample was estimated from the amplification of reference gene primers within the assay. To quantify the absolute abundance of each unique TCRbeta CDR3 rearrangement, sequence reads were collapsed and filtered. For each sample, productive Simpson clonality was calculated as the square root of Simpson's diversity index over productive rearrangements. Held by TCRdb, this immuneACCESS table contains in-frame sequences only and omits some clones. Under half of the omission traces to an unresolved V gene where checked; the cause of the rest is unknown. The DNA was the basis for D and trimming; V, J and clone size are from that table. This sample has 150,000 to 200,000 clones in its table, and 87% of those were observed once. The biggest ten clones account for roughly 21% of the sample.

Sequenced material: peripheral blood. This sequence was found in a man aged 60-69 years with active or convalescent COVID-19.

The CDR3 in this case is CASSHGQGLSSYNSPLHF. The nucleotide sequence reads TGCGCCAGCAGCCACGGACAGGGCCTGAGCTCCTATAATTCACCCCTCCACTTT. The chain was built from TRBV5-1 and TRBJ1-6; 8 central bases correspond to TRBD1. The CDR3 contains 18 residues, cysteine and phenylalanine counted. The entry retains the CDR3 DNA only, 54 bases that are in frame from base 1. CDR1 and CDR2 were assigned from the germline V gene as SGHRS and YFSETQ. Trimmed from V: 4 bases; trimmed from J: 0 bases; junction bases lacking a gene match: 9. Reference TRBV5-1 and TRBJ1-6 genes cover what lies past the CDR3, so the full variable domain is KAGVTQTPRYLIKTRGQQVTLSCSPISGHRSVSWYQQTPGQGLQFLFEYFSETQRNKGNFPGRFSGRQFSNSRSEMNVSTLELGDSALYLCASSHGQGLSSYNSPLHFGNGTRLTVT.